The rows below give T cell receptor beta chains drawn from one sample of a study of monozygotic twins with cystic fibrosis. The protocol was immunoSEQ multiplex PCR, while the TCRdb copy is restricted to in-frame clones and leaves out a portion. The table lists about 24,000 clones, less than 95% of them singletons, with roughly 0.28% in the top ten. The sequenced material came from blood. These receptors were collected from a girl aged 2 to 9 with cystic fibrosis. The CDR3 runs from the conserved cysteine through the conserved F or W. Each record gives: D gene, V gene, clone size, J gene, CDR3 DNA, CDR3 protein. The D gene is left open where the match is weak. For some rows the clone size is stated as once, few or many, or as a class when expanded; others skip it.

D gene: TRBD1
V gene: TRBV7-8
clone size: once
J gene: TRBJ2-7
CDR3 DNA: TGTGCCAGCAGCATAAGCAGGACAGGGGACTACGAGCAGTACTTC
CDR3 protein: CASSISRTGDYEQYF

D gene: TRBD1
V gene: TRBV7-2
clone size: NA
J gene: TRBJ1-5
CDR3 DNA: TGTGCCAGCAGCTTAGGGACAGGGGTTTATAGCAATCAGCCCCAGCATTTT
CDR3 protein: CASSLGTGVYSNQPQHF

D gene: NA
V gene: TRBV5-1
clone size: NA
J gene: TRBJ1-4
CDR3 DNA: TGCGCCAGCAGCTTTGGACCAACCCCTTTCGCAACTAATGAAAAACTGTTTTTT
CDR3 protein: CASSFGPTPFATNEKLFF

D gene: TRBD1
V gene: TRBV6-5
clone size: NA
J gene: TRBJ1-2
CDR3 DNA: TGTGCCAGCAGTTACACAGGGGGCGCGCTCTATGGCTACACCTTC
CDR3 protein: CASSYTGGALYGYTF

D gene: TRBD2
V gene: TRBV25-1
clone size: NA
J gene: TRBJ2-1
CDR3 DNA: TGTGCCAGCAGTGCGCGGCTAGCGGGATACAATGAGCAGTTCTTC
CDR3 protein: CASSARLAGYNEQFF

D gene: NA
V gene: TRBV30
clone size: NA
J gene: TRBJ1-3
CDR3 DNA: TGTGCCTGGAGTGTACGGGGGGCAGGGAGTAACACCATATATTTT
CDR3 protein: CAWSVRGAGSNTIYF

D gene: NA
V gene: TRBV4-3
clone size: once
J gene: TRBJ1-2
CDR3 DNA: TGCGCCAGCAGCCCATACACCTTC
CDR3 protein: CASSPYTF

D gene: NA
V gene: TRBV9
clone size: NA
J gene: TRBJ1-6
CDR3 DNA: TGTGCCAGCAGCGTAGAGACAGACTATAATTCACCCCTCCACTTT
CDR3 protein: CASSVETDYNSPLHF

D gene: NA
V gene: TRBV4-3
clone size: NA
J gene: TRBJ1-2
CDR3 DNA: TGCGCCAGCAGCCAAGAGCCCCAGGGACCCACTAACTATGGCTACACCTTC
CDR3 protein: CASSQEPQGPTNYGYTF

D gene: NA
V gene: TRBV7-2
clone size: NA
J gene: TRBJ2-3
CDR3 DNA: TGTGCCAGCAGCTTCCCTATAGGGGGAGATACGCAGTATTTT
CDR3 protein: CASSFPIGGDTQYF

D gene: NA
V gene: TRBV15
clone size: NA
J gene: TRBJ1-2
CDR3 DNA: TGTGCCACCAGCAGAGATCGAGGGAGGGATAACTATGGCTACACCTTC
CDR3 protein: CATSRDRGRDNYGYTF

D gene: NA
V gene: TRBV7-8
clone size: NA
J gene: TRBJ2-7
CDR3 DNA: TGTGCCAGCAGCCACCTAGGACAGACTTTTACCTCCTACGAGCAGTACTTC
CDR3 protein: CASSHLGQTFTSYEQYF

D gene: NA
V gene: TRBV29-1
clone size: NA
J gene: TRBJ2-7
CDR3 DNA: TGCAGCGCTGTCAGGGGCCCTCGGCGCGAGCAGTACTTC
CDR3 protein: CSAVRGPRREQYF

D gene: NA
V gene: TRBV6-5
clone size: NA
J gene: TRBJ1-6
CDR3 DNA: TGTGCCAGCAGTTCAAGCACCGGGGTCTATAATTCACCCCTCCACTTT
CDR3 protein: CASSSSTGVYNSPLHF

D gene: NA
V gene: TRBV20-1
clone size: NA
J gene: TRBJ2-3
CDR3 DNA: TGCAGTGGGACATTGGATACGCAGTATTTT
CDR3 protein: CSGTLDTQYF

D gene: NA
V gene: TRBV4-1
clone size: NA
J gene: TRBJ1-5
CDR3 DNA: TGCGCCAGCAGCCAAGGGCCAGGGGAATTGGATCAGCCCCAGCATTTT
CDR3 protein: CASSQGPGELDQPQHF

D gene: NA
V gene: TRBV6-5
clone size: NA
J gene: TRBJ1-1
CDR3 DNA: TGTGCCAGCAGTCCCCTTCGAACAAACACTGAAGCTTTCTTT
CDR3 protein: CASSPLRTNTEAFF

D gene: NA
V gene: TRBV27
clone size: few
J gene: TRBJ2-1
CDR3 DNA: TGTGCCAGCAGCCTTCTAGGGTCGGATGAGCAGTTCTTC
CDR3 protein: CASSLLGSDEQFF

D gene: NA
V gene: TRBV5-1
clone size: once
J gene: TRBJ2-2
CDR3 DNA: TGCGCCAGCAGCTTGGGTCAGGTCACCGGGGAGCTGTTTTTT
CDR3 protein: CASSLGQVTGELFF

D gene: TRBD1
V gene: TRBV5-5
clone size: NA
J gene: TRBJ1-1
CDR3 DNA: TGTGCCAGCAGCTTGGGACAGGGGGAGAGTGAAGCTTTCTTT
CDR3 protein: CASSLGQGESEAFF

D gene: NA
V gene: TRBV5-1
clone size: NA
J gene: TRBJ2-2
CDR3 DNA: TGCGCCAGCAGCTCTGTTACCGGGGAGCTGTTTTTT
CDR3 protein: CASSSVTGELFF

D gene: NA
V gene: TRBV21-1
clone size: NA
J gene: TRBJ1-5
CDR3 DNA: TGTGCCAGCAGCAAACGAGGGGGTCAGCCCCAGCATTTT
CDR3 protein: CASSKRGGQPQHF

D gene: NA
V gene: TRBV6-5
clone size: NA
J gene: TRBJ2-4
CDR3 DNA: TGTGCCAGCAGTACCACAGGGGCCAAAAACATTCAGTACTTC
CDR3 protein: CASSTTGAKNIQYF

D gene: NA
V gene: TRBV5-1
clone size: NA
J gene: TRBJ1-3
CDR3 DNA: TGCGCCAGCAGCTTGTCGGGGGCCGGAGGAAACACCATATATTTT
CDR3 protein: CASSLSGAGGNTIYF

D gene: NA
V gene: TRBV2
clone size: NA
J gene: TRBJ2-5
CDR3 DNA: TGTGCCAGCAGTGACGTAGGATGGGAGACCCAGTACTTC
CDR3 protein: CASSDVGWETQYF

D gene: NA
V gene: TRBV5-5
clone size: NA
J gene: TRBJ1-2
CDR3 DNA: TGTGCCAGCAGCTTGCAGGGTCCCTATGGCTACACCTTC
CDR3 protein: CASSLQGPYGYTF

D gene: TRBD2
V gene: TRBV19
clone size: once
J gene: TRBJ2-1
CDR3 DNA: TGTGCCACCGTAAGCGGGGGGGCCTTCAATGAGCAGTTCTTC
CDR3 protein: CATVSGGAFNEQFF

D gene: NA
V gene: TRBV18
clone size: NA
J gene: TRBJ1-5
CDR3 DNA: TGTGCCAGCTCACCGTCGTACAAGGGTTTAAATCAGCCCCAGCATTTT
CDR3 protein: CASSPSYKGLNQPQHF

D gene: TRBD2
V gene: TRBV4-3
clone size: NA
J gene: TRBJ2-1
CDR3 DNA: TGCGCCAGCAGACCGTACCCCGGGACTAGAAATGAGCAGTTCTTC
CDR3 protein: CASRPYPGTRNEQFF

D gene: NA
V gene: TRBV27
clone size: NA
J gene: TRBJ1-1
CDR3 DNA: TGTGCCAGCAGTTTAGTATCGTGGGGGGCGAACACTGAAGCTTTCTTT
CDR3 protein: CASSLVSWGANTEAFF

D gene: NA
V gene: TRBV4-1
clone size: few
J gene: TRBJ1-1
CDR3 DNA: TGCGCCAGCAGCCAAGTAGATCCGACAACACTGAACACTGAAGCTTTCTTT
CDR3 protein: CASSQVDPTTLNTEAFF

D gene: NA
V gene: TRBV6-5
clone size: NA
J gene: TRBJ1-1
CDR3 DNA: TGTGCCAGCAGTTATACGGGACCGTGGAACACTGAAGCTTTCTTT
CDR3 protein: CASSYTGPWNTEAFF

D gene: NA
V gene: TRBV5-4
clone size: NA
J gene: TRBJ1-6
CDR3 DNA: TGTGCCAGCAGCTTGGATTCCAGGGTAGGATCACCCCTCCACTTT
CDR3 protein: CASSLDSRVGSPLHF

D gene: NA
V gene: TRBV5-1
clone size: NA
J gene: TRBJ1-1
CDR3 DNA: TGCGCCAGCAGCTTGGAGGCCAGGAGAGCATACGAAGCTTTCTTT
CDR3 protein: CASSLEARRAYEAFF

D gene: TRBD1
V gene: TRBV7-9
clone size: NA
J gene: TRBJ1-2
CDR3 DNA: TGTGCCAGCAGCTCCGGACCGGGACAGGGTGATTTTAACTATGGCTACACCTTC
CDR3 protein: CASSSGPGQGDFNYGYTF

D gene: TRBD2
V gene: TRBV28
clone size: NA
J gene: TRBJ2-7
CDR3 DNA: TGTGCCAGCAGTTTCTTCACTAGCGGGGCCTACGAGCAGTACTTC
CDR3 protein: CASSFFTSGAYEQYF

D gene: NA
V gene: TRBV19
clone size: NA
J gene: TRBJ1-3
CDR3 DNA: TGTGCCAGTAGTATAACGGGAGGGTCTTCAAACACCATATATTTT
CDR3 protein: CASSITGGSSNTIYF

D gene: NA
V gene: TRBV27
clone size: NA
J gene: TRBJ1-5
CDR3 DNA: TGTGCCAGCAGTTTTCAAGGGGAGGGCAATCAGCCCCAGCATTTT
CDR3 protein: CASSFQGEGNQPQHF

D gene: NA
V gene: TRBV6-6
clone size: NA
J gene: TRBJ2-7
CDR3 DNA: TGTGCCAGCAGTCCCCCGGACGACAGGAGCTCCTACGAGCAGTACTTC
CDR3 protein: CASSPPDDRSSYEQYF

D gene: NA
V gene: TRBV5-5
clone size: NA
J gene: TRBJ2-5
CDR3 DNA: TGTGCCAGCAGCTGGGGGGGCCCCCAAGAGACCCAGTACTTC
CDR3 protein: CASSWGGPQETQYF

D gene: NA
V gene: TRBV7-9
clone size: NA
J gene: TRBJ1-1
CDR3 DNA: TGTGCCAGCAGCTTTTTCCCAGATAACACTGAAGCTTTCTTT
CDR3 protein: CASSFFPDNTEAFF

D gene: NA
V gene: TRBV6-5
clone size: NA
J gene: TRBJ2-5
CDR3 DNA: TGTGCCAGCAGTAGGTGGCAGGAAGGGACCCAGTACTTC
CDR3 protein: CASSRWQEGTQYF